A selection of T cell receptor beta chains follows, all from one sample in a study of PD-1 blockade in classical Hodgkin lymphoma. Using immunoSEQ multiplex PCR, the repertoire was profiled, and TCRdb retains in-frame clones only, with some absent. The table has around 70,000 clones, about two thirds seen once. This specimen consisted of peripheral blood mononuclear cells (PBMCs), obtained before the second cycle of nivolumab. The receptors derive from a human donor with classical Hodgkin lymphoma. The CDR3 runs from the conserved cysteine through the conserved F or W. The D gene is left open where the match is weak. Rows may omit the clone size; those that give it use once, few, many or a size class.

J gene	D gene	clone size	V gene	CDR3 protein	CDR3 DNA
TRBJ1-4	.	few	TRBV19	CASSIGVRANEKLFF	TGTGCCAGTAGTATCGGGGTCAGGGCGAATGAAAAACTGTTTTTT
TRBJ1-1	TRBD1	few	TRBV29-1	CSVTGQGNTEAFF	TGCAGCGTGACGGGACAGGGGAACACTGAAGCTTTCTTT
TRBJ2-3	TRBD1	.	TRBV28	CASAVDRDGADTQYF	TGTGCCTCGGCCGTCGACAGGGATGGGGCAGATACGCAGTATTTT
TRBJ1-1	.	.	TRBV18	CASSPPGGSGTEAFF	TGTGCCAGCTCACCACCGGGAGGGTCTGGCACTGAAGCTTTCTTT
TRBJ1-5	TRBD1	few	TRBV19	CASSISVSGTGLFQPQHF	TGTGCCAGTAGTATTTCGGTTTCCGGGACAGGGCTTTTCCAGCCCCAGCATTTT
TRBJ2-5	.	once	TRBV7-9	CASSFPLDGEETQYF	TGTGCCAGCAGCTTCCCTTTGGATGGGGAAGAGACCCAGTACTTC
TRBJ2-3	TRBD2	.	TRBV4-1	CASSQLAGVEGTDTQYF	TGCGCCAGCAGCCAGCTAGCGGGAGTAGAAGGCACAGATACGCAGTATTTT
TRBJ1-5	.	many	TRBV6-1	CASSEPPGRVDQPQHF	TGTGCCAGCAGTGAACCCCCGGGACGGGTGGATCAGCCCCAGCATTTT
TRBJ1-6	TRBD1	.	TRBV10-2	CASSPGGNSPLHF	TGCGCCAGCAGCCCAGGGGGGAATTCACCCCTCCACTTT
TRBJ1-2	.	.	TRBV4-1	CASSRDDSGMDYGYTF	TGCGCCAGCAGCCGCGACGACAGTGGGATGGACTATGGCTACACCTTC
TRBJ2-2	.	.	TRBV10-3	CASQGNTGELFF	TGTGCCTCGCAGGGAAACACCGGGGAGCTGTTTTTT
TRBJ1-3	.	.	TRBV5-1	CASSLANGRLDTIYF	TGCGCCAGCAGCCTGGCCAATGGACGGCTCGACACCATATATTTT
TRBJ1-2	TRBD1	.	TRBV18	CASSTRQGGDYGYTF	TGTGCCAGCTCAACCCGACAGGGGGGGGACTATGGCTACACCTTC
TRBJ1-5	TRBD1	.	TRBV27	CASSHTTGGNQPQHF	TGTGCCAGCAGTCACACGACAGGGGGCAATCAGCCCCAGCATTTT
TRBJ1-3	.	.	TRBV4-2	CASSQDENTGSGNTIYF	TGTGCCAGCAGCCAAGATGAGAACACCGGCTCTGGAAACACCATATATTTT
TRBJ2-3	TRBD1	.	TRBV4-1	CASSQGGTGVWDTQYF	TGCGCCAGCAGCCAGGGGGGGACAGGGGTGTGGGATACGCAGTATTTT
TRBJ2-1	.	medium-sized	TRBV4-1	CASSQGGSLDEQFF	TGCGCCAGCAGCCAAGGGGGAAGCTTGGATGAGCAGTTCTTC
TRBJ2-2	.	.	TRBV5-1	CASSSGVVGGELFF	TGCGCCAGCAGCTCCGGGGTTGTCGGCGGGGAGCTGTTTTTT
TRBJ1-1	TRBD1	.	TRBV27	CASSFREGAGGAFF	TGTGCCAGCAGTTTTCGCGAGGGGGCGGGCGGAGCTTTCTTT
TRBJ2-4	.	.	TRBV10-1	CASSPGGAGGAKNIQYF	TGCGCCAGCAGTCCCGGAGGGGCAGGGGGGGCCAAAAACATTCAGTACTTC
TRBJ2-1	TRBD2	.	TRBV15	CATSRNPPPGLAGVSMKEQFF	TGTGCCACCAGCAGAAATCCTCCTCCGGGACTAGCGGGAGTATCAATGAAGGAGCAGTTCTTC
TRBJ1-4	.	.	TRBV4-1	CASSQGWGSTNEKLFF	TGCGCCAGCAGCCAAGGCTGGGGGTCTACTAATGAAAAACTGTTTTTT
TRBJ1-1	.	once	TRBV15	CATSRDWGPGPDTEAFF	TGTGCCACCAGCAGAGATTGGGGACCGGGACCGGACACTGAAGCTTTCTTT
TRBJ2-1	.	few	TRBV5-1	CASSLGPGSNEQFF	TGCGCCAGCAGCCTCGGACCGGGGAGCAATGAGCAGTTCTTC
TRBJ2-1	.	.	TRBV2	CASTRTPSSYNEQFF	TGTGCCAGCACAAGGACTCCCAGCTCCTACAATGAGCAGTTCTTC
TRBJ1-5	.	few	TRBV4-1	CASSPHFNQPQHF	TGCGCCAGCAGCCCGCATTTTAATCAGCCCCAGCATTTT
TRBJ2-5	.	few	TRBV7-7	CASSPLGGRQETQYF	TGTGCCAGCAGCCCGCTAGGGGGACGTCAAGAGACCCAGTACTTC
TRBJ1-4	.	.	TRBV6-1	CASSTDRSEKLFF	TGTGCCAGCAGTACCGACAGAAGCGAAAAACTGTTTTTT
TRBJ1-5	.	.	TRBV6-1	CASSNNRDQPQHF	TGTGCCAGCAGCAATAACAGGGATCAGCCCCAGCATTTT
TRBJ1-1	TRBD1	.	TRBV4-1	CASSPGQGGEAFF	TGCGCCAGCAGCCCAGGACAGGGAGGTGAAGCTTTCTTT
TRBJ2-1	.	.	TRBV30	CAWTGWGSYNEQFF	TGTGCCTGGACTGGGTGGGGCTCCTACAATGAGCAGTTCTTC
TRBJ2-2	TRBD1	.	TRBV19	CASKGQVDTGELFF	TGTGCCAGTAAGGGACAGGTTGATACCGGGGAGCTGTTTTTT
TRBJ1-1	.	.	TRBV6-1	CANPWSPEAFF	TGTGCCAATCCGTGGTCCCCTGAAGCTTTCTTT
TRBJ2-5	.	.	TRBV10-1	CASSDPSAGTQYF	TGCGCCAGCAGTGACCCATCAGCAGGGACCCAGTACTTC
TRBJ2-3	TRBD1	.	TRBV7-2	CASSSQGGTDTQYF	TGTGCCAGCAGCTCCCAGGGGGGCACAGATACGCAGTATTTT
TRBJ2-5	.	.	TRBV4-1	CASSPSGTWGTQYF	TGCGCCAGCAGCCCCTCGGGGACGTGGGGTACCCAGTACTTC
TRBJ2-5	.	few	TRBV9	CASSAGTQETQYF	TGTGCCAGCAGCGCCGGGACACAAGAGACCCAGTACTTC
TRBJ2-2	TRBD2	.	TRBV7-2	CASSRTSDTGELFF	TGTGCCAGCAGCCGTACTAGCGACACCGGGGAGCTGTTTTTT
TRBJ1-1	.	.	TRBV10-1	CASSPAGGVTEAFF	TGCGCCAGCAGTCCCGCCGGGGGAGTGACTGAAGCTTTCTTT
TRBJ2-2	.	.	TRBV28	CASSRNTGELFF	TGTGCCAGCAGTCGGAACACCGGGGAGCTGTTTTTT
TRBJ1-3	.	.	TRBV11-2	CASSLDTDSGNTIYF	TGTGCCAGCAGCTTAGACACAGACTCTGGAAACACCATATATTTT
TRBJ2-7	.	.	TRBV5-1	CASSWGVTSEQYF	TGCGCCAGCAGCTGGGGGGTAACGAGCGAGCAGTACTTC
TRBJ1-5	.	.	TRBV2	CASSELPGQPQHF	TGTGCCAGCAGTGAACTGCCAGGGCAGCCCCAGCATTTT